Below, 9 T cell receptor beta chains from the same sample are listed, as sequenced in a study of blood T cell repertoires in COVID-19. Assay: immunoSEQ multiplex PCR; the TCRdb copy retains only in-frame clones and omits some. The data show 15,000 to 20,000 clones, with roughly 82% seen just once and 21% held by the top ten. The sample comprised peripheral blood. The source of these receptors is a man at least 80 years old with active COVID-19.

The chain carries TRBV10-2 and TRBJ2-7; D is perhaps TRBD2 (6 bases). With 6 bases removed from V and 0 bases from J, the gap between germline ends came to 21 bases. The CDR3 covers 17 residues. Germline assignment: CDR1 WSHSY and CDR2 SAAADI. CDR3 loop: CASRKSASAPSSYEQYF. CDR3 DNA: TGCGCCAGCAGAAAGTCGGCTAGCGCCCCGAGCTCCTACGAGCAGTACTTC.

CDR3 sequence: CAWSGPGHLSGTQYF. CDR3 in DNA: TGTGCCTGGAGTGGGCCGGGACATCTAAGTGGGACCCAGTACTTC. V and J are TRBV30 and TRBJ2-5; possible D gene TRBD1, 6 bases. Germline V lookup: CDR1 GTSNPN, CDR2 SVGIG (reference sequence). V lost 1 base to trimming and J lost 7 bases, with 19 bases between them. CDR3 length: 15 residues.

V is TRBV28 and J is TRBJ1-2, with D tentatively TRBD1 (5 bases). Germline V gene data show CDR1 as MDHEN and CDR2 as SYDVKM. Trimming left V 5 bases short and J 7 bases short, with 17 bases between. This CDR3 has 14 residues. CDR3 DNA sequence: TGTGCCAGCAGTCCCCCGAAGAGCCAGGGTGGCTACACCTTC. Its protein is CASSPPKSQGGYTF.

The chain couples TRBV27 to TRBJ2-7, with 8 nucleotides matching TRBD2. Trimming cost V 5 bases and J 4 bases; bases outside gene matches: 4. The CDR3 is 13 amino acids. Germline V gene lookup returns CDR1 MNHEY and CDR2 SMNVEV (reference sequence). CDR3 in amino acids: CASSPTSVYEQYF. CDR3 DNA sequence: TGTGCCAGCAGTCCGACTAGCGTTTACGAGCAGTACTTC.

J is TRBJ1-5 and V is TRBV19; TRBD1 matches at 7 bases. J gave up 15 bases and V 4 bases, and 12 bases lay outside the gene matches. The length of the CDR3 is 13 residues. Germline CDR1 LNHDA, CDR2 SQIVND (reference sequence). CDR3 amino acids: CASSTVDRDPLHF. DNA for the CDR3: TGTGCCAGTAGTACGGTAGACAGGGATCCGCTGCATTTT.

This clone has only a few counts. The genes are TRBV4-1 and TRBJ2-7, with D tentatively TRBD1 (5 bases). The CDR3 totals 14 residues. Trimming shortened V by 1 base and J by 2 bases, and 9 bases separated the two germline ends. Germline loops: CDR1 MGHRA, CDR2 YSYEKL. The CDR3 region is CASSQVQGAYEQYF. The CDR3 nucleotides read TGCGCCAGCAGCCAAGTGCAAGGGGCCTACGAGCAGTACTTC.

The CDR3 loop reads CASKPSGTSGRRTGELFF. The CDR3 DNA is TGTGCCAGCAAACCTTCCGGGACTAGCGGGAGACGCACCGGGGAGCTGTTTTTT. The V call is TRBV28, the J call TRBJ2-2; 14 bases map to TRBD2. There are 18 residues in the CDR3. The germline gives CDR1 MDHEN, CDR2 SYDVKM. With V trimmed by 7 bases and J by 4 bases, 11 bases remained unmatched. Looking up the rest from reference TRBV28 and TRBJ2-2 gives the full variable domain: DVKVTQSSRYLVKRTGEKVFLECVQDMDHENMFWYRQDPGLGLRLIYFSYDVKMKEKGDIPEGYSVSREKKERFSLILESASTNQTSMYLCASKPSGTSGRRTGELFFGEGSRLTVL.

This clone has only one observation. V is TRBV29-1 and J is TRBJ2-7, with 8 bases aligning to TRBD1. The CDR3 spans 18 residues. The trim removed 1 base at V and 2 bases at J, leaving 16 bases unmatched. Germline V gene sequence: CDR1 SQVTM, CDR2 ANQGSEA. CDR3 sequence: CSVEAPPGTGGRTYEQYF. CDR3 sequence (DNA): TGCAGCGTTGAAGCCCCCCCCGGAACAGGGGGACGTACCTACGAGCAGTACTTC.

The chain combines TRBV5-6 with TRBJ2-1; 14 bases agree with TRBD2. The CDR3 is 15 amino acids. J gave up 12 bases and V 0 bases, and 5 bases lay outside the gene matches. CDR1 and CDR2 from the germline V gene are SGHDT and YYEEEE. The CDR3 sequence is CASSLGLAGGPRQFF. The CDR3 DNA reads TGTGCCAGCAGCTTGGGACTAGCGGGAGGGCCGAGGCAGTTCTTC.